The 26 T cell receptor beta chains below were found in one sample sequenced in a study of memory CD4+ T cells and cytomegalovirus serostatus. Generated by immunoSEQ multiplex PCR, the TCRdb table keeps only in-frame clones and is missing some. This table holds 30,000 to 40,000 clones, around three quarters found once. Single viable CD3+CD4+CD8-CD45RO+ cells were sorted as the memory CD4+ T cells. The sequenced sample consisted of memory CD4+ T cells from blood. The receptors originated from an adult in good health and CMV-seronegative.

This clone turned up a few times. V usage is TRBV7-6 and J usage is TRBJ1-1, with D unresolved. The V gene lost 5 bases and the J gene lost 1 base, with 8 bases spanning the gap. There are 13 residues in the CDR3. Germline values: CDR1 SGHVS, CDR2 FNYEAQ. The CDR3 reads CASSQPENTEAFF. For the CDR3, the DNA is TGTGCCAGCAGCCAACCAGAGAACACTGAAGCTTTCTTT.

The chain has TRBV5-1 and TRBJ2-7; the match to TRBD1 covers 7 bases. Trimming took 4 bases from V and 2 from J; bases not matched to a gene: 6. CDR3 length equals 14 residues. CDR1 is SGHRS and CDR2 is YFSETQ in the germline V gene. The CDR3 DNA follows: TGCGCCAGCAGCCCTGACGGGACAGCCTACGAGCAGTACTTC. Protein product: CASSPDGTAYEQYF.

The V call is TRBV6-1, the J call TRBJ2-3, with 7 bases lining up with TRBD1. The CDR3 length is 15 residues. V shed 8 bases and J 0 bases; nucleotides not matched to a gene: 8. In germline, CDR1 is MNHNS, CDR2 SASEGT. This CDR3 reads CASLKGQTSTDTQYF. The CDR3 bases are TGTGCCAGCCTAAAGGGACAGACTAGCACAGATACGCAGTATTTT.

This chain's CDR3 is CASSARTGAGNTIYF. In DNA, the CDR3 is TGTGCCAGCAGCGCCCGGACAGGGGCTGGAAACACCATATATTTT. The genes are TRBV7-9 and TRBJ1-3, with 9 bases aligning to TRBD1. CDR3 length: 15 residues. V shed 5 bases, J shed 2 bases, and the junction held 4 bases outside the gene matches. From germline, CDR1 is SEHNR and CDR2 FQNEAQ (reference sequence).

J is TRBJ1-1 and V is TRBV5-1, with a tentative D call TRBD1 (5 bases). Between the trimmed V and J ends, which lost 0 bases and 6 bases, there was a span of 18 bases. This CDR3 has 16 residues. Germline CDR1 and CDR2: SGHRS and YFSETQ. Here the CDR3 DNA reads TGCGCCAGCAGCTTGGTCGGCGGCATAACAGGCGCTGAAGCTTTCTTT. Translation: CASSLVGGITGAEAFF.

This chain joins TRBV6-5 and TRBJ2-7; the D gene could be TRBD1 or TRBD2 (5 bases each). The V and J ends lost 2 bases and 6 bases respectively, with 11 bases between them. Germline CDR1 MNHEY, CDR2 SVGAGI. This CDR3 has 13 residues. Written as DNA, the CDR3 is TGTGCCAGCAGTTACACTTCCGGGGCCGAGCAGTACTTC. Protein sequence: CASSYTSGAEQYF.

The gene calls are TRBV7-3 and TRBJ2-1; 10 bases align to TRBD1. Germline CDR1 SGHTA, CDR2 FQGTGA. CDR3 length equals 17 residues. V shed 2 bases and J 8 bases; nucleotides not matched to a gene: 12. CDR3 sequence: CASSLRPPGQGRHEQFF. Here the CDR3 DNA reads TGTGCCAGCAGCTTACGCCCTCCGGGACAGGGGAGGCATGAGCAGTTCTTC.

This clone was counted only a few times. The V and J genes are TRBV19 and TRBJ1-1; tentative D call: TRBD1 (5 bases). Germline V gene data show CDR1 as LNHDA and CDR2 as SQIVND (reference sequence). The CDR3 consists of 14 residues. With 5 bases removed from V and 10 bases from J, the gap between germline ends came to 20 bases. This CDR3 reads CASSLGGRAKGAFF. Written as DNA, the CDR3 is TGTGCCAGTAGTCTTGGGGGGAGGGCGAAGGGAGCTTTCTTT.

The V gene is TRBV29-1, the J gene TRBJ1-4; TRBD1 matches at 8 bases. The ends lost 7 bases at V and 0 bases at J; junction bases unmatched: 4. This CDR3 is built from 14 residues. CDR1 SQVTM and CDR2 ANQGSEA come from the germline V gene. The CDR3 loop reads CSARTGPTNEKLFF. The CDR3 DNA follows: TGCAGCGCCAGGACAGGGCCAACTAATGAAAAACTGTTTTTT. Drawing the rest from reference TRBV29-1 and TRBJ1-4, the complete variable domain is SAVISQKPSRDICQRGTSLTIQCQVDSQVTMMFWYRQQPGQSLTLIATANQGSEATYESGFVIDKFPISRPNLTFSTLTVSNMSPEDSSIYLCSARTGPTNEKLFFGSGTQLSVL.

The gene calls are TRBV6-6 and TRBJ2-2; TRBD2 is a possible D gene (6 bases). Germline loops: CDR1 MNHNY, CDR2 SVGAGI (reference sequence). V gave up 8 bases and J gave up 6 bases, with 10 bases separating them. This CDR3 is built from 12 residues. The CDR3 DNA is TGTGCCAGCTGGAGGGGCTCCGGGGAGCTGTTTTTT. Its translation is CASWRGSGELFF.

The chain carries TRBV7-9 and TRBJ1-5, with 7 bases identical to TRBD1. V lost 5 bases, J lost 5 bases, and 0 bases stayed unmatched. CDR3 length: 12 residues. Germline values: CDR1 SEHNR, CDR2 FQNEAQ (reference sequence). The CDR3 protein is CASSDRDQPQHF. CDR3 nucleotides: TGTGCCAGCAGCGACAGGGATCAGCCCCAGCATTTT.

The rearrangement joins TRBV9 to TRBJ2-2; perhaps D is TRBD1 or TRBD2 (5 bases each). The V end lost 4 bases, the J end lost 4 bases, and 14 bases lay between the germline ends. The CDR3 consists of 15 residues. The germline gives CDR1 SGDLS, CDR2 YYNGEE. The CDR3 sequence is CASSTGTLSTGELFF. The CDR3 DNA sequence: TGTGCCAGCAGCACCGGGACGCTGAGCACCGGGGAGCTGTTTTTT.

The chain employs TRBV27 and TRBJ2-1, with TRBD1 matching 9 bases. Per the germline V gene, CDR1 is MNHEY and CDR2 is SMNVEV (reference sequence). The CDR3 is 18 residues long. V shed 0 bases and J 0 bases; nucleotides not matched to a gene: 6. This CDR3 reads CASSLSGTGYSSYNEQFF. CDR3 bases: TGTGCCAGCAGTTTATCGGGGACAGGGTACAGCTCCTACAATGAGCAGTTCTTC.

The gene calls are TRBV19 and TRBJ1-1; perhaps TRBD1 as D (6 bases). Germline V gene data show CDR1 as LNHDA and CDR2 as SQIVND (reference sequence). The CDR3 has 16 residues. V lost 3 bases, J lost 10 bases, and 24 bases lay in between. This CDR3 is CASSMGTEPRLTGAFF. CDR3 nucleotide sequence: TGTGCCAGTAGTATGGGAACGGAACCCAGGTTGACAGGAGCTTTCTTT.

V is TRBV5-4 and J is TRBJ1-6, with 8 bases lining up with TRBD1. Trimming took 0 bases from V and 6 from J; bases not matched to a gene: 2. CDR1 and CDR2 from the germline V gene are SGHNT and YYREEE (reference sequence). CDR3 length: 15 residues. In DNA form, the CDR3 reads TGTGCCAGCAGCTTGGTGGACAGGGTTAATTCACCCCTCCACTTT. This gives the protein CASSLVDRVNSPLHF.

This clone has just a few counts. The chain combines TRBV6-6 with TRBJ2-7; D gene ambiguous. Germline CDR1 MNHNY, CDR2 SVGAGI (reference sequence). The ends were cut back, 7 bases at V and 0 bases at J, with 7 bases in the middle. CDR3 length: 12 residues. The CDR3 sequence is CASTGSSYEQYF. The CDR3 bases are TGTGCCAGCACGGGTAGCTCCTACGAGCAGTACTTC.

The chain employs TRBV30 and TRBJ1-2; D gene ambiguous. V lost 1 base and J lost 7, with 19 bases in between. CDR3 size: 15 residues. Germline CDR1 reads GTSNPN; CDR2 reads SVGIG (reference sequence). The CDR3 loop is CAWSGEGSPSAGYTF. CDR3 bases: TGTGCCTGGAGTGGGGAGGGCTCCCCTAGCGCTGGCTACACCTTC. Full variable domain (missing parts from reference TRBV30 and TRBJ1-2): SQTIHQWPATLVQPVGSPLSLECTVEGTSNPNLYWYRQAAGRGLQLLFYSVGIGQISSEVPQNLSASRPQDRQFILSSKKLLLSDSGFYLCAWSGEGSPSAGYTFGSGTRLTVV.

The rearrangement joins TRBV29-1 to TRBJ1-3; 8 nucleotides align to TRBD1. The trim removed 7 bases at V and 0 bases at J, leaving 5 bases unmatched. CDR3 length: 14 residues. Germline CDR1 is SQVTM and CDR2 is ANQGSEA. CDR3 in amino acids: CSAGQGTSGNTIYF. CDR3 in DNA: TGCAGCGCCGGACAGGGAACCTCTGGAAACACCATATATTTT.

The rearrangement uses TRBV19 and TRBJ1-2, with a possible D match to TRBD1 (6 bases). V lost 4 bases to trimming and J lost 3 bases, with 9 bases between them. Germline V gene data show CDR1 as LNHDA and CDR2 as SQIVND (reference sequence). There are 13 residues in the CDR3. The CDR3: CASSNRQDYGYTF. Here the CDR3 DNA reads TGTGCCAGTAGTAACAGACAGGACTATGGCTACACCTTC.

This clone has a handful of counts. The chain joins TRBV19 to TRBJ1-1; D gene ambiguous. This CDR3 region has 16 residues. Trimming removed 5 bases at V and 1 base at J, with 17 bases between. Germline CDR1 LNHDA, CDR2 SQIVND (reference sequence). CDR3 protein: CASSFVGGEGNTEAFF. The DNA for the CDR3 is TGTGCCAGTAGTTTTGTAGGCGGAGAGGGGAACACTGAAGCTTTCTTT.

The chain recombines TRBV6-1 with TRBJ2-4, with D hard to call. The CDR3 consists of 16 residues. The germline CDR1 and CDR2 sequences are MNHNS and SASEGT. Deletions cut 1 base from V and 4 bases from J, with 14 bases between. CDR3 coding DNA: TGTGCCAGCAGTGAAGTTCACAAAGGCCCAAAAAACATTCAGTACTTC. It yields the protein CASSEVHKGPKNIQYF.

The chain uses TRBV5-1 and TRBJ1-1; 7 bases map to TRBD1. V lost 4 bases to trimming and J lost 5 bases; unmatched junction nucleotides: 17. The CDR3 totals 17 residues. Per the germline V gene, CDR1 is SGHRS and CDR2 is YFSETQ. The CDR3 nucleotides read TGCGCCAGCAGCCCCAAGACAGGGTTGGGTATAGGAACTGAAGCTTTCTTT. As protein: CASSPKTGLGIGTEAFF.

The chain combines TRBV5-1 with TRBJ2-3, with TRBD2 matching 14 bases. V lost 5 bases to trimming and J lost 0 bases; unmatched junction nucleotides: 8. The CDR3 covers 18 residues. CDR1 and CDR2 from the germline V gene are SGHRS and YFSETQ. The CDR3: CASRSGTSGGASTDTQYF. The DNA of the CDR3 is TGCGCCAGCAGGTCCGGGACTAGCGGGGGAGCTAGCACAGATACGCAGTATTTT. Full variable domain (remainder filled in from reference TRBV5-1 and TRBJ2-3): KAGVTQTPRYLIKTRGQQVTLSCSPISGHRSVSWYQQTPGQGLQFLFEYFSETQRNKGNFPGRFSGRQFSNSRSEMNVSTLELGDSALYLCASRSGTSGGASTDTQYFGPGTRLTVL.

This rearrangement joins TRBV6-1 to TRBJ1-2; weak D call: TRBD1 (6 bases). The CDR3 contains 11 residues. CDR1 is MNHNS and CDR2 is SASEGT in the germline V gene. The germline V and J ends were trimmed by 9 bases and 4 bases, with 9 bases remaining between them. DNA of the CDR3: TGTGCCAGTTCGGGGGCCTATGGCTACACCTTC. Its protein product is CASSGAYGYTF.

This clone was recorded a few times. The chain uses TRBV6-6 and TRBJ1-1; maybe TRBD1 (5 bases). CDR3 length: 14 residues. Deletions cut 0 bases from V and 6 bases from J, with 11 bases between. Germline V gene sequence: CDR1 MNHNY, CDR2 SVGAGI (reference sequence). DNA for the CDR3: TGTGCCAGCAGTTACTCGTGGGGGAGCCCTGAAGCTTTCTTT. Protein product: CASSYSWGSPEAFF.

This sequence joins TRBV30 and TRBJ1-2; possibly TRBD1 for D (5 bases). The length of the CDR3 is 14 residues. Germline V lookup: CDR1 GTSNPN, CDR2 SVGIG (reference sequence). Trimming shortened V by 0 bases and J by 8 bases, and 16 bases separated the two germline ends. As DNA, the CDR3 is TGTGCCTGGAGTGTTACCCGGCAGGGAATAGGCTACACCTTC. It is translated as CAWSVTRQGIGYTF.